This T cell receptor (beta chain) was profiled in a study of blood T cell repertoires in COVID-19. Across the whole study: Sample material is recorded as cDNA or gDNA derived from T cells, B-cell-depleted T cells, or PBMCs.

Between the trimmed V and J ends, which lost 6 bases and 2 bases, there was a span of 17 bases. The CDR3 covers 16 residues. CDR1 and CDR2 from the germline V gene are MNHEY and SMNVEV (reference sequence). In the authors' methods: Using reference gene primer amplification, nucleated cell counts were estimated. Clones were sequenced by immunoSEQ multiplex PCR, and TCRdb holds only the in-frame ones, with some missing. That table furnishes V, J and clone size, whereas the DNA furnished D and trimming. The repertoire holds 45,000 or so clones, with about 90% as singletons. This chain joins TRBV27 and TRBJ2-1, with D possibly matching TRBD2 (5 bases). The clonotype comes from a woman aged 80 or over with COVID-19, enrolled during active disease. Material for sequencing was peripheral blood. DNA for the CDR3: TGTGCCAGCAGCCCCTTGCGGGCCACGGCCTACAATGAGCAGTTCTTC. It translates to CASSPLRATAYNEQFF.